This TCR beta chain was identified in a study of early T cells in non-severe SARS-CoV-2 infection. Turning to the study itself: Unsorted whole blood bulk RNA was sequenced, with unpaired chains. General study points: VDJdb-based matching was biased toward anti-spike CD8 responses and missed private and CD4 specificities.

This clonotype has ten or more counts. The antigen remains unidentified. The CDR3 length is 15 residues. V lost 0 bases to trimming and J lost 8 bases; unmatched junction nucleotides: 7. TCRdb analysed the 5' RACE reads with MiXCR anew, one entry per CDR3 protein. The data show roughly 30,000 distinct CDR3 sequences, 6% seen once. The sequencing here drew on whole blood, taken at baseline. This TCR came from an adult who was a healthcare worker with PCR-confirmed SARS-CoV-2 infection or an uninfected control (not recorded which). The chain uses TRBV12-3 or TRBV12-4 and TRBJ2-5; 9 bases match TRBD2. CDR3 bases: TGTGCCAGCAGTTTAGCGCCAGGGACTAGCAGAACCCAGTACTTC. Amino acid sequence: CASSLAPGTSRTQYF.